The 26 T cell receptor beta chains given below trace back to one sample, sequenced in a study of CD4 and CD8 cells across lung adenocarcinoma regions. Each CDR3 protein gets one entry after TCRdb re-called the PCR reads with MiXCR. Among around 18,000 distinct CDR3 sequences, about 50% were seen once, and the ten largest hold around a third. Sequenced sample: CD8+ T cells from the margin of a lung tumor. All receptors derive from a male donor with lung adenocarcinoma. The CD4 and CD8 labels of this study may be unreliable.

In its sample, this clonotype is medium-sized (0.01 to 0.1%). The chain couples TRBV10-1 to TRBJ1-6; D gene unclear. This CDR3 is built from 11 residues. CDR1 and CDR2 (germline): WNHNN, SYGVQD (reference sequence). V lost 8 bases to trimming and J lost 10 bases, with 9 bases between them. The CDR3 bases are TGCGCCAGCCCGGACGGATCACCCCTCCACTTT. It translates to CASPDGSPLHF.

J is TRBJ2-4 and V is TRBV27; D may be TRBD1 or TRBD2 (5 bases each). The CDR3 runs 14 residues. Germline CDR1 and CDR2: MNHEY and SMNVEV (reference sequence). The V and J ends lost 6 bases and 8 bases respectively, with 17 bases between them. For the CDR3, the DNA is TGTGCCAGCAGGGGACGTCATGGTACAGACATTCAGTACTTC. Translating gives CASRGRHGTDIQYF.

CDR3 bases: TGTGCCAGCAGTTTCATGGGGGGGTGCGCCACAAACACGCAGTACTTC. Its protein is CASSFMGGCATNTQYF. This chain joins TRBV6-5 and TRBJ2-4, with 7 bases lining up with TRBD2. Germline values: CDR1 MNHEY, CDR2 SVGAGI. There are 16 residues in the CDR3. Losses at the gene ends were 4 bases for V and 13 bases for J; bases not matched to a gene: 19.

This clonotype was seen a few times. In DNA form, the CDR3 reads TGTGCCAGCACTATTAGCGGGAGAAACACCGGGGAGCTGTTTTTT. Its translation: CASTISGRNTGELFF. V and J are TRBV6-1 and TRBJ2-2; 9 bases are a match to TRBD2. Germline loops: CDR1 MNHNS, CDR2 SASEGT. The CDR3 is 15 amino acids. Trimming cost V 7 bases and J 2 bases; bases outside gene matches: 5.

CDR3 sequence: CASSYGTDTQYF. The CDR3 DNA follows: TGTGCCAGCAGTTACGGGACAGATACGCAGTATTTT. The chain couples TRBV6-2 or TRBV6-3 to TRBJ2-3; D uncertain. Trimming took off 2 bases at V and 3 bases at J, with 3 bases between the two ends. The V gene's germline CDR1 is MNHEY and CDR2 SVGEGT. This CDR3 comprises 12 residues.

Concerning this clonotype itself: One junction end disagrees with the germline gene, perhaps due to a read error. The V and J genes are TRBV27 and TRBJ2-1; the D gene is possibly TRBD2 (5 bases). Germline CDR1 is MNHEY and CDR2 is SMNVEV (reference sequence). The CDR3 is 15 amino acids. The CDR3 DNA reads TGTGCCCGCAGTTTGAGGCTGTCAGACTACAATATGCAGTTCTTC. Amino acid sequence: CARSLRLSDYNMQFF.

This chain joins TRBV5-1 and TRBJ2-1; no clear D. Germline CDR1 is SGHRS and CDR2 is YFSETQ. This CDR3 spans 12 amino acids. Trimming removed 2 bases at V and 4 bases at J, with 4 bases between. The CDR3 here is CASSFRYNEQFF. For the CDR3, the DNA is TGCGCCAGCAGCTTTCGATACAATGAGCAGTTCTTC.

As concerns this clonotype: Its ends do not fully match the called genes, so a read error is possible. CDR3 sequence (DNA): TGTGCCAGCAGTTTGACTAGCGGGAGCACAGAGACGCAGTACTTC. Amino acids: CASSLTSGSTETQYF. The rearrangement uses TRBV27 and TRBJ2-5, with 12 nucleotides matching TRBD2. The length of the CDR3 is 15 residues. CDR1 is MNHEY, CDR2 SMNVEV, per germline (reference sequence).

The J gene is TRBJ2-2, the V gene TRBV6-1, with 7 bases lining up with TRBD2. The CDR3 covers 15 residues. V was clipped by 4 bases and J by 3 bases; unmatched bases: 5. The germline gives CDR1 MNHNS, CDR2 SASEGT. CDR3 region: CASSGAGAYTGELFF. CDR3 nucleotides: TGTGCCAGCAGTGGTGCGGGAGCGTACACCGGGGAGCTGTTTTTT.

V is TRBV7-6 and J is TRBJ2-2; D ambiguous. V lost 1 base and J lost 5, with 20 bases in between. The CDR3 is made up of 18 amino acids. The germline CDR1 and CDR2 sequences are SGHVS and FNYEAQ. CDR3 region: CASSLVLPGPTSTGELFF. In DNA, the CDR3 is TGTGCCAGCAGCTTAGTACTTCCGGGCCCTACTTCGACCGGGGAGCTGTTTTTT.

This clonotype was observed at least ten times. The chain uses TRBV7-2 and TRBJ2-1; no clear D. CDR1 is SGHTA, CDR2 FQGNSA, per germline. V was shortened by 4 bases and J by 13 bases, with 14 bases between the two germline ends. The CDR3 is 12 amino acids. CDR3 sequence reads: CASSSPSVTQFF. In DNA, the CDR3 is TGTGCCAGCAGCTCCCCGAGTGTGACCCAGTTCTTC.

The CDR3 DNA is TGTGCCAGCAGATTTAGGGACAGACAGGAATATGGCTACACCTTC. As protein: CASRFRDRQEYGYTF. This sequence joins TRBV6-1 and TRBJ1-2; 7 nucleotides agree with TRBD1. The CDR3 consists of 15 residues. V lost 6 bases to trimming and J lost 5 bases; unmatched junction nucleotides: 12. Looked up from germline, CDR1 is MNHNS and CDR2 is SASEGT.

This clonotype was detected many times. CDR3 sequence reads: CASSLWGTDTQYF. The CDR3 bases are TGTGCCAGCAGTTTGTGGGGCACAGATACGCAGTATTTT. The chain combines TRBV28 with TRBJ2-3, with no clear D. The CDR3 loop spans 13 amino acids. Trimming shortened V by 3 bases and J by 1 base, and 5 bases separated the two germline ends. The germline gives CDR1 MDHEN, CDR2 SYDVKM.

In its sample, this clonotype was seen many times. This chain connects TRBV5-6 to TRBJ2-1; no clear D gene. The germline CDR1 and CDR2 sequences are SGHDT and YYEEEE. The CDR3 spans 13 residues. The V end lost 4 bases, the J end lost 6 bases, and 11 bases lay between the germline ends. The CDR3 loop reads CASSPPKFNEQFF. The CDR3 DNA is TGTGCCAGCAGCCCGCCAAAATTCAATGAGCAGTTCTTC.

The table lists this clonotype with a few counts. The chain recombines TRBV6-1 with TRBJ2-7, with unresolved D. There are 16 residues in the CDR3. V was cut by 1 base and J by 2 bases, with 15 bases left in between. CDR1 and CDR2 from the germline V gene are MNHNS and SASEGT. The CDR3 is CASSEGVALRPYEQYF. The CDR3, as DNA: TGTGCCAGCAGTGAAGGTGTGGCCCTTCGACCCTACGAGCAGTACTTC.

This clonotype was seen repeatedly, ten times or more. The genes are TRBV7-2 and TRBJ2-6; D gene unclear. Germline V CDR1 and CDR2: SGHTA, FQGNSA. This CDR3 is built from 16 residues. V was cut by 2 bases and J by 4 bases, with 12 bases left in between. The CDR3 sequence: CASSLQVSTGANVLTF. CDR3 sequence (DNA): TGTGCCAGCAGCTTACAGGTTTCGACAGGGGCCAACGTCCTGACTTTC.

The chain joins TRBV6-1 to TRBJ2-1; D is undetermined. CDR1 and CDR2 from the germline V gene are MNHNS and SASEGT. The CDR3 consists of 11 residues. The V gene lost 5 bases and the J gene lost 11 bases, with 10 bases spanning the gap. CDR3 amino acids: CASSSAVKQFF. The CDR3 bases are TGTGCCAGCAGTAGCGCAGTTAAGCAGTTCTTC.

This chain connects TRBV6-1 to TRBJ2-3; possibly TRBD2 for D (5 bases). Germline V gene data show CDR1 as MNHNS and CDR2 as SASEGT. V lost 5 bases, J lost 4 bases, and 7 bases lay in between. The CDR3 contains 12 residues. CDR3 amino acids: CASSTGADTQYF. For the CDR3, the DNA is TGTGCCAGCAGTACCGGGGCAGATACGCAGTATTTT.

This clonotype was detected ten times or more. The chain couples TRBV6-1 to TRBJ2-2; weak D call: TRBD1 (5 bases). CDR1 is MNHNS and CDR2 is SASEGT in the germline V gene. The CDR3 runs to 14 residues. Trimming left V 4 bases short and J 1 base short, with 7 bases between. In nucleotides, the CDR3 is TGTGCCAGCAGTGCGCAGGGGAACACCGGGGAGCTGTTTTTT. Amino acids: CASSAQGNTGELFF.

This clonotype was observed at least ten times. This chain joins TRBV6-5 and TRBJ2-5, with D perhaps matching TRBD1 or TRBD2 (5 bases each). Trimming left V 2 bases short and J 1 base short, with 11 bases between. This CDR3 has 15 residues. Germline CDR1 and CDR2: MNHEY and SVGAGI. CDR3 bases: TGTGCCAGCAGTTACGGGGCAGCGGCCCAAGAGACCCAGTACTTC. Protein: CASSYGAAAQETQYF.

V gene TRBV29-1 combines with J gene TRBJ2-3; TRBD2 aligns across 7 bases. Trimming cost V 4 bases and J 8 bases; bases outside gene matches: 12. This CDR3 spans 14 amino acids. Per the germline V gene, CDR1 is SQVTM and CDR2 is ANQGSEA. The CDR3 region has the DNA TGCAGCGTTGGTCGCGGCCAGCCGGGGGGTACGCAGTATTTT. Residues: CSVGRGQPGGTQYF.

This clonotype is medium-sized (0.01 to 0.1%) by share. The V gene is TRBV10-1, the J gene TRBJ2-2; D unresolved. The CDR3 is made up of 13 amino acids. CDR1 and CDR2 (germline): WNHNN, SYGVQD (reference sequence). The germline V and J ends were trimmed by 4 bases and 3 bases, with 6 bases remaining between them. CDR3 sequence: CASSGRDTGELFF. CDR3 bases: TGCGCCAGCAGTGGTAGGGACACCGGGGAGCTGTTTTTT.

This clonotype was picked up many times. CDR3 sequence (DNA): TGTGCCAGCAAACAGGGGGAGGCTGGGGCCAACGTCCTGACTTTC. Amino acid sequence: CASKQGEAGANVLTF. V and J are TRBV6-1 and TRBJ2-6; 8 nucleotides agree with TRBD1. This CDR3 has 15 amino acids. Germline V gives CDR1 MNHNS, CDR2 SASEGT. V lost 7 bases and J lost 2; bases outside the gene matches: 4.

On this clonotype itself: Its ends do not fully match the called genes, so a read error is possible. The rearrangement links TRBV6-1 to TRBJ2-4; 8 bases align to TRBD2. This CDR3 region has 14 residues. Germline values: CDR1 MNHNS, CDR2 SASEGT. CDR3 nucleotide sequence: TGTGCCAGCAGGGCGGGGGGAGTCAAAAACACTCAGTACTTT. Translation gives CASRAGGVKNTQYF.

In its sample, this clonotype was seen a few times. The V gene is TRBV6-1, the J gene TRBJ2-3, with TRBD1 identical over 9 bases. The CDR3 contains 14 residues. V trimming: 6 bases; J trimming: 1 base; junction bases outside the gene matches: 2. Germline CDR1 MNHNS, CDR2 SASEGT. The CDR3 coding sequence is TGTGCCAGCAGGCGGACAGGGGGCACAGATACGCAGTATTTT. Translating it yields CASRRTGGTDTQYF.

This clonotype is classed as medium-sized. CDR3: CASRQSLAKNIQYF. The CDR3 nucleotides are TGTGCCAGCAGACAGAGTTTAGCCAAAAACATTCAGTACTTC. This chain uses TRBV6-5 with TRBJ2-4, with D uncertain. The CDR3 is made up of 14 amino acids. CDR1 MNHEY and CDR2 SVGAGI come from the germline V gene. V was pared by 6 bases and J by 0 bases, with 9 bases between.